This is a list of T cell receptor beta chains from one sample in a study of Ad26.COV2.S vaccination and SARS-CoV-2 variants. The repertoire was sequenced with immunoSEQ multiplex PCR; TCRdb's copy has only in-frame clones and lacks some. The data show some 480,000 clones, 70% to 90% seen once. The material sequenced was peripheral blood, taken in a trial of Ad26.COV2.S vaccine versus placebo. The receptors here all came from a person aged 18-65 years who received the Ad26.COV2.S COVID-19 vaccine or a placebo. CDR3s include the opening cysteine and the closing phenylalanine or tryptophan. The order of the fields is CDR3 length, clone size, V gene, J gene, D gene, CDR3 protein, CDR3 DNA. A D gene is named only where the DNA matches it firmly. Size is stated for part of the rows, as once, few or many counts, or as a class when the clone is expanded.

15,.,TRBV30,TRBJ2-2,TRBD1,CAWSVGQARNGELFF,TGTGCCTGGAGTGTCGGACAGGCCAGAAACGGGGAGCTGTTTTTT
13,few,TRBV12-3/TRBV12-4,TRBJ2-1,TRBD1,CASSRDRYNEQFF,TGTGCCAGCAGTCGGGACAGGTACAATGAGCAGTTCTTC
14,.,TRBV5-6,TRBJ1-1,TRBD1,CASSLNRQGNEAFF,TGTGCCAGCAGCTTAAACCGACAGGGCAATGAAGCTTTCTTT
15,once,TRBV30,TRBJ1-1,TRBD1,CAWDLGQGRWTEAFF,TGTGCCTGGGACCTAGGACAGGGGCGGTGGACTGAAGCTTTCTTT
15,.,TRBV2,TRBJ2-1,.,CASSATVGSYNEQFF,TGTGCCAGCAGCGCCACAGTGGGCTCCTACAATGAGCAGTTCTTC
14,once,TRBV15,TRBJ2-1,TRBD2,CATSPGGRDNEQFF,TGTGCCACCAGCCCCGGCGGGAGGGACAATGAGCAGTTCTTC
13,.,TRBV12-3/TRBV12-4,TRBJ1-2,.,CASSFGNRGGYTF,TGTGCCAGCAGTTTTGGTAACCGCGGGGGCTACACCTTC
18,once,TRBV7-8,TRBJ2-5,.,CASSPPGLAGRRQETQYF,TGTGCCAGCAGCCCCCCAGGGCTAGCCGGTAGGAGACAAGAGACCCAGTACTTC
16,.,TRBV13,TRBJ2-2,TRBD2,CASSLPGLAVPGELFF,TGTGCCAGCAGCTTACCAGGACTAGCGGTCCCCGGGGAGCTGTTTTTT
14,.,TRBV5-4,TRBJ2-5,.,CASSRPGTPETQYF,TGTGCCAGCAGCCGCCCAGGGACGCCGGAGACCCAGTACTTC
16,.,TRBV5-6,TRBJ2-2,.,CASSFWGIYSTGELFF,TGTGCCAGCAGCTTCTGGGGGATCTATAGCACCGGGGAGCTGTTTTTT
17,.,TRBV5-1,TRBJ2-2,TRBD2,CASSWLLAGIDTGELFF,TGCGCCAGCAGCTGGTTACTAGCGGGAATAGACACCGGGGAGCTGTTTTTT
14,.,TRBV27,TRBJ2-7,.,CASSLWGRPYEQYF,TGTGCCAGCAGTTTATGGGGGAGACCCTACGAGCAGTACTTC
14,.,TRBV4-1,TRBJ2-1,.,CASSQDGPYNEQFF,TGCGCCAGCAGCCAAGACGGACCTTACAATGAGCAGTTCTTC
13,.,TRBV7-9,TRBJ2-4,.,CASSRQLDNIQYF,TGTGCCAGCAGCCGTCAACTCGATAACATTCAGTACTTC
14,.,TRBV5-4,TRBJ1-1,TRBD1,CASSHRGSSVEAFF,TGTGCCAGCAGCCACAGGGGGAGTTCGGTTGAAGCTTTCTTT
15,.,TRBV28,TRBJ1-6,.,CASRRGTPRNSPLHF,TGTGCCAGCAGGAGGGGGACCCCACGAAATTCACCCCTCCACTTT
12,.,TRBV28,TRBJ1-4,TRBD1,CASRGGGGKLFF,TGTGCCAGCAGGGGAGGGGGCGGAAAACTGTTTTTT
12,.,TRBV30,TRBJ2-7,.,CAWSVGFYEQYF,TGTGCCTGGAGTGTAGGGTTCTACGAGCAGTACTTC
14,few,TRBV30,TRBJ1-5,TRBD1,CAWDPGQGRQPQHF,TGTGCCTGGGATCCGGGACAGGGGCGCCAGCCCCAGCATTTT
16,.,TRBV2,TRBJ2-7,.,CASSEWGGQSSYEQYF,TGTGCCAGCAGTGAATGGGGGGGACAGTCCTCCTACGAGCAGTACTTC
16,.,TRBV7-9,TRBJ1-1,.,CASSLYGRGMNTEAFF,TGTGCCAGCAGCTTATACGGCCGGGGTATGAACACTGAAGCTTTCTTT
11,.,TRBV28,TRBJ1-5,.,CASSFKEPQHF,TGTGCCAGCAGTTTTAAGGAGCCCCAGCATTTT
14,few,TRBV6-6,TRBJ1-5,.,CASRPQGGNQPQHF,TGTGCCAGCCGACCCCAGGGAGGTAATCAGCCCCAGCATTTT
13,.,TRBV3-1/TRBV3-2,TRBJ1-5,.,CASSQEGNQPQHF,TGTGCCAGCAGCCAAGAGGGAAATCAGCCCCAGCATTTT
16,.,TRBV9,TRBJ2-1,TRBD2,CASSVEPGGLLDEQFF,TGTGCCAGCAGCGTAGAGCCGGGAGGGCTGTTAGATGAGCAGTTCTTC
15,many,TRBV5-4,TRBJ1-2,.,CASSGTRSGTNGYTF,TGTGCCAGCAGCGGTACCCGGTCAGGGACGAATGGCTACACCTTC
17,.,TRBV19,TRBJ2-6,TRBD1,CASSMRTGGRGANVLTF,TGTGCCAGTAGTATGAGGACAGGGGGCCGTGGGGCCAACGTCCTGACTTTC
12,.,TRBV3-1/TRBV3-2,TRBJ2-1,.,CASSQGPNEQFF,TGTGCCAGCAGCCAAGGACCCAATGAGCAGTTCTTC
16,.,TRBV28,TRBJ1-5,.,CASSPPKVSSNQPQHF,TGTGCCAGCAGTCCCCCAAAGGTTTCTAGCAATCAGCCCCAGCATTTT
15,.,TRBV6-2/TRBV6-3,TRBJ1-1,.,CASSPFRVLKTEAFF,TGTGCCAGCAGTCCCTTCAGGGTTTTGAAAACTGAAGCTTTCTTT
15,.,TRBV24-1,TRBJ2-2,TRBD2,CATSEAGGLTGELFF,TGTGCCACCAGTGAAGCGGGAGGCTTGACCGGGGAGCTGTTTTTT
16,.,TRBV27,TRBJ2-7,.,CASSPTPQGGGYEQYF,TGTGCCAGCAGTCCCACACCCCAAGGGGGAGGATACGAGCAGTACTTC
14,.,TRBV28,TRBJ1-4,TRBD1,CASSAGGRNEKLFF,TGTGCCAGCTCAGCAGGGGGCAGGAATGAAAAACTGTTTTTT
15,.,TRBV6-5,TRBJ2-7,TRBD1,CASRPPTGSLYEQYF,TGTGCCAGCAGGCCCCCGACAGGGTCCCTCTACGAGCAGTACTTC
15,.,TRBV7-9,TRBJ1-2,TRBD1,CASSFLGQGVPGYTF,TGTGCCAGCAGCTTCTTGGGGCAGGGGGTGCCTGGCTACACCTTC
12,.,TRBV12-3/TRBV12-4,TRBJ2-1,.,CASSQGYNEQFF,TGTGCCAGCAGTCAGGGCTACAATGAGCAGTTCTTC
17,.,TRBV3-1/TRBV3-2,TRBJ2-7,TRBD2,CASSQDETSGASYEQYF,TGTGCCAGCAGCCAAGACGAAACTAGCGGAGCGTCCTACGAGCAGTACTTC
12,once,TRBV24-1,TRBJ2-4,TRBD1,CATSDPGTGQYF,TGTGCCACCAGTGACCCCGGGACAGGGCAGTACTTC
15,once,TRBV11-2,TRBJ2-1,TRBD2,CASSLWREPYNEQFF,TGTGCCAGCAGCTTGTGGCGGGAGCCGTACAATGAGCAGTTCTTC
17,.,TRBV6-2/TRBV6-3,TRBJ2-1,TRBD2,CASSLGTSGISYNEQFF,TGTGCCAGCAGTTTAGGGACTAGCGGGATCTCCTACAATGAGCAGTTCTTC
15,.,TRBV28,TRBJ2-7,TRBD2,CASSFGGGPRLEQYF,TGTGCCAGCAGTTTCGGCGGGGGACCCCGCCTCGAGCAGTACTTC
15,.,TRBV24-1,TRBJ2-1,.,CATSETGAPAYEQFF,TGTGCCACTTCGGAAACGGGCGCGCCAGCGTATGAGCAGTTCTTC
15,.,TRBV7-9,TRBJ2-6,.,CASTGQPSGANVLTF,TGTGCCAGCACCGGACAGCCCTCTGGGGCCAACGTCCTGACTTTC
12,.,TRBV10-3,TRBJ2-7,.,CAISSTRPEQYF,TGTGCCATCAGCTCGACCAGGCCCGAGCAGTACTTC
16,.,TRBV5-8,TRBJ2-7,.,CASSLAEVSRRYEQYF,TGTGCCAGCAGCTTGGCGGAGGTGTCCAGGCGGTACGAGCAGTACTTC
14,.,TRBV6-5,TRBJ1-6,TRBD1,CATTPGTGVSPLHF,TGTGCCACCACCCCCGGGACAGGGGTGTCACCCCTCCACTTT
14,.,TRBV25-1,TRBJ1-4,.,CASNGGTRNEKLFF,TGTGCCAGCAACGGGGGGACCCGTAATGAAAAACTGTTTTTT
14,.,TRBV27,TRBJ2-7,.,CASSLKGHSYEQYF,TGTGCCAGCAGTTTAAAGGGACACTCCTACGAGCAGTACTTC
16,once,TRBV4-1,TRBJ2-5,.,CASSQESGPPQETQYF,TGCGCCAGCAGCCAAGAGTCCGGGCCTCCGCAAGAGACCCAGTACTTC
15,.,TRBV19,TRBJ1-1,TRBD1,CASSTMDRGNTEAFF,TGTGCCAGTAGTACTATGGACAGGGGAAACACTGAAGCTTTCTTT
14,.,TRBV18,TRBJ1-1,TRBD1,CASSPDRGNTEAFF,TGTGCCAGCTCACCGGACAGGGGGAACACTGAAGCTTTCTTT
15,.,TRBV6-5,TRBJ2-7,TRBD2,CASSYAAGGLGKQYF,TGTGCCAGCAGTTACGCGGCGGGGGGGCTCGGGAAGCAGTACTTC
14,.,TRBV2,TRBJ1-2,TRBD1,CASSETRGPKGYTF,TGTGCCAGCAGCGAGACAAGGGGGCCTAAGGGCTACACCTTC
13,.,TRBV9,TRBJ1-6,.,CASSVDPMTPLHF,TGTGCCAGCAGCGTAGACCCCATGACACCCCTCCACTTT
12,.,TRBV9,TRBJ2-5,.,CASSVVGETQYF,TGTGCCAGCAGCGTAGTGGGGGAGACCCAGTACTTC
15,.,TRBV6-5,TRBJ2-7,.,CASSYSRKTPRLLHF,TGTGCCAGCAGTTACTCGAGGAAAACCCCGCGCTTGCTACACTTC
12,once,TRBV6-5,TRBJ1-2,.,CASRSQGDGYTF,TGTGCCAGCAGAAGCCAGGGAGATGGCTACACCTTC
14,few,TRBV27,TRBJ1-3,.,CASSLRGGGNTIYF,TGTGCCAGCAGTTTGCGGGGTGGTGGAAACACCATATATTTT
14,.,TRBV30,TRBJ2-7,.,CAWSKSGPLSEQYF,TGTGCCTGGAGTAAATCAGGGCCCCTAAGCGAGCAGTACTTC